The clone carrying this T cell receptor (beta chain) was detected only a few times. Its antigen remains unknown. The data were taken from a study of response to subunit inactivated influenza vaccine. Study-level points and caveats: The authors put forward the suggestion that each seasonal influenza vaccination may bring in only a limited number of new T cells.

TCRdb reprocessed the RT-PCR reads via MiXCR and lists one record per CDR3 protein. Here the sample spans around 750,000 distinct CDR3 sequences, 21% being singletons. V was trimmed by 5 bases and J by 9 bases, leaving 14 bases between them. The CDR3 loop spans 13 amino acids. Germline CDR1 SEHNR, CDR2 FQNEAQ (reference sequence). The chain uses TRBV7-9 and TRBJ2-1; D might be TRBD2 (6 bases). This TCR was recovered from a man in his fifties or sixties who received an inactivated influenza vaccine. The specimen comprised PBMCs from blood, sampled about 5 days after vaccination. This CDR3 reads CASSQTRLGEQFF. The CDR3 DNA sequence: TGTGCCAGCAGCCAGACTAGGTTGGGTGAGCAGTTCTTC.